This paragraph covers one TCR beta chain sequence. Antigen unknown. The data originate from a study of cytomegalovirus exposure and HLA in healthy donors. Study conclusions and caveats: Later analysis identified some 16,000 TCR beta sequences associated with HLA alleles, using a false discovery rate threshold of 0.05. Rates of TCR association differed by HLA locus in a later analysis, with DRB1 highest and HLA-C lowest. Per a prior analysis, the majority of TCR beta V segments were productive roughly 87% or roughly 30% of the time.

Germline CDR1 MNHNS, CDR2 SASEGT. The CDR3 consists of 15 residues. V was clipped by 6 bases and J by 8 bases; unmatched bases: 11. PCR amplification relied on 60 Vbeta primers (plus 13 Jbeta primers). Assay used: immunoSEQ multiplex PCR; TCRdb lists only in-frame clones, some missing. Among under 200,000 clones, roughly 74% were seen once, and the ten largest hold roughly 1.9%. Sequenced input: PBMCs. The chain is built from TRBV6-1 and TRBJ1-5, with 9 bases matching TRBD1. The origin of this receptor is a woman in her twenties or thirties in good health and CMV-seronegative. The CDR3 spells CASSMGQGGLKPQHF. The CDR3 bases are TGTGCCAGCAGCATGGGACAGGGCGGTTTGAAGCCCCAGCATTTT.